What follows are 32 T cell receptor beta chains derived from one specimen sequenced in a study of blood T cells in healthy people across ages. Using a J-beta primer mix together with a sample-barcoded 5' primer, a second PCR was run for about 7 to 12 cycles. MiXCR, run by TCRdb on the 5' RACE reads, gives a single entry per CDR3 protein. This table holds 1,800,000 or so distinct CDR3 sequences, approximately 39% found once. The sequenced material came from blood. The receptors originated from a human donor in good health.

Regarding this clonotype: Relative to the germline gene, one junction end is altered; a read error may explain this. The chain has TRBV4-3 and TRBJ2-3; 8 bases are a match to TRBD2. Germline V gene sequence: CDR1 LGHNA, CDR2 YSLEER. The CDR3 length is 17 residues. This chain's CDR3 is CAGSQGKAGASTDTQYF. The CDR3 nucleotides are TGCGCCGGCAGCCAAGGCAAAGCGGGGGCCTCCACAGATACGCAGTATTTT.

This clonotype was observed at least ten times. The V and J genes are TRBV6-4 and TRBJ2-1; 8 nucleotides match TRBD2. J lost 9 bases, V lost 5 bases, and 12 bases had no gene match. The length of the CDR3 is 15 residues. The germline CDR1 and CDR2 sequences are MRHNA and SNTAGT. The CDR3 nucleotides are TGTGCCAGCAGTCCGAGCGGGGGCGGGTTCAGTGAGCAGTTCTTC. Its protein product is CASSPSGGGFSEQFF.

DNA for the CDR3: TGCGCCAGCAGCCAAATTCTAATGCGGGGGGAGGCCTACGAGCAGTACTTC. It encodes CASSQILMRGEAYEQYF. V is TRBV4-3 and J is TRBJ2-7; 8 bases map to TRBD2. The ends lost 2 bases at V and 2 bases at J; junction bases unmatched: 11. CDR3 length equals 17 residues. CDR1 LGHNA and CDR2 YSLEER come from the germline V gene.

This clonotype has just a few counts. The chain has TRBV29-1 and TRBJ2-3; no clear D. This CDR3 is 13 amino acids long. V was shortened by 4 bases and J by 0 bases, with 8 bases between the two germline ends. Per germline, CDR1 SQVTM and CDR2 ANQGSEA. CDR3 protein: CSVVPLSTDTQYF. The CDR3 nucleotides read TGCAGCGTTGTACCTCTCAGCACAGATACGCAGTATTTT.

This clonotype showed up just a few times. The genes are TRBV5-6 and TRBJ2-3; no firm D call. Trimming took off 0 bases at V and 4 bases at J, with 12 bases between the two ends. This CDR3 region has 15 residues. The germline gives CDR1 SGHDT, CDR2 YYEEEE. The CDR3 reads CASSLAAATADTQYF. The CDR3 nucleotides are TGTGCCAGCAGCTTGGCGGCCGCGACTGCAGATACGCAGTATTTT.

This clonotype was counted a few times. This chain links TRBV7-9 with TRBJ2-1, with D tentatively TRBD2 (6 bases). Germline V CDR1 and CDR2: SEHNR, FQNEAQ (reference sequence). The length of the CDR3 is 16 residues. The germline V and J ends were trimmed by 1 base and 2 bases, with 12 bases remaining between them. The CDR3 spells CASSLVGGETYNEQFF. CDR3 in DNA: TGTGCCAGCAGCTTAGTCGGGGGAGAAACCTACAATGAGCAGTTCTTC.

The J gene is TRBJ2-1, the V gene TRBV3-1; possibly TRBD2 for D (6 bases). The V and J ends lost 4 bases and 7 bases respectively, with 17 bases between them. The CDR3 loop spans 15 amino acids. CDR1 is LGHDT, CDR2 YNNKEL, per germline (reference sequence). The CDR3 sequence: CASSPRLFGGNEQFF. CDR3 sequence (DNA): TGTGCCAGCAGCCCCAGGTTGTTTGGGGGGAATGAGCAGTTCTTC.

In DNA form, the CDR3 reads TGTGCCAGCAGCGTAGGGGCGCGGGATGAGCAGTTCTTC. This codes for CASSVGARDEQFF. V and J are TRBV9 and TRBJ2-1, with a tentative D call TRBD2 (5 bases). Per the germline V gene, CDR1 is SGDLS and CDR2 is YYNGEE. The CDR3 is 13 residues long. V lost 0 bases and J 8 bases, leaving 9 bases between the germline ends.

A word on this clonotype: The junction differs from germline at one of its ends, possibly a read error. V gene TRBV11-2 combines with J gene TRBJ2-1; possible D gene TRBD1, 5 bases. This CDR3 comprises 16 residues. The V gene's germline CDR1 is SGHAT and CDR2 FQNNGV. In DNA, the CDR3 is TGTGCCAGCAGCTTAGTGGCAGGGTACCCCCACAATGAGCGGTTCTTC. This encodes CASSLVAGYPHNERFF.

This clonotype was counted only a few times. This rearrangement joins TRBV7-8 to TRBJ2-6, with D possibly being TRBD1 (6 bases). The V gene's germline CDR1 is SGHVS and CDR2 FQNEAQ. CDR3 length: 17 amino acids. The V end was cut by 2 bases, the J end by 3 bases, with 14 bases between. The CDR3 nucleotides are TGTGCCAGCAGCTTATCCTCTACAGGGTTTGGGGCCAACGTCCTGACTTTC. Protein: CASSLSSTGFGANVLTF.

This clonotype came up a few times. CDR3 nucleotide sequence: TGTGCCAGCACCAGTTACAGCCCGGGCGGGGGGCGGAACATTCAGTACTTC. The encoded protein is CASTSYSPGGGRNIQYF. J is TRBJ2-4 and V is TRBV6-2 or TRBV6-3, with TRBD2 matching 8 bases. This CDR3 is built from 17 residues. Trimming at V came to 7 bases and at J to 7 bases, leaving 18 bases not matched to a gene. In germline, CDR1 is MNHEY, CDR2 SVGEGT.

The chain is built from TRBV7-2 and TRBJ1-2; 8 nucleotides match TRBD1. The CDR3 has 15 residues. The junction had 11 bases not matched to a gene; V was cut back by 5 bases and J by 6 bases. Germline V gene data show CDR1 as SGHTA and CDR2 as FQGNSA. The CDR3: CASSPSTGAPHGYTF. CDR3 coding DNA: TGTGCCAGCAGCCCCTCGACAGGGGCGCCCCATGGCTACACCTTC. Drawing the rest from reference TRBV7-2 and TRBJ1-2, the complete variable domain is GAGVSQSPSNKVTEKGKDVELRCDPISGHTALYWYRQSLGQGLEFLIYFQGNSAPDKSGLPSDRFSAERTGGSVSTLTIQRTQQEDSAVYLCASSPSTGAPHGYTFGSGTRLTVV.

This chain connects TRBV7-3 to TRBJ1-2; 8 nucleotides agree with TRBD1. With 8 bases clipped from V and 7 bases from J, the junction kept 12 bases outside the gene matches. The germline V gene encodes CDR1 SGHTA and CDR2 FQGTGA. This CDR3 region has 14 residues. CDR3: CASSSSAGGSGYTF. The CDR3 DNA reads TGTGCCAGCTCATCCAGTGCAGGGGGCTCTGGCTACACCTTC.

This clonotype came up a few times. The V gene is TRBV29-1, the J gene TRBJ2-7; the D gene is possibly TRBD1 (5 bases). V shed 3 bases and J shed 0 bases, with 9 bases lying between them. This CDR3 has 13 amino acids. The germline CDR1 and CDR2 sequences are SQVTM and ANQGSEA. The CDR3 loop is CSVDREGSYEQYF. The CDR3, as DNA: TGCAGCGTTGACAGGGAAGGCTCCTACGAGCAGTACTTC.

This clonotype was counted between two and nine times. The chain recombines TRBV29-1 with TRBJ2-5; D uncertain. The germline gives CDR1 SQVTM, CDR2 ANQGSEA. Trimming removed 5 bases from V and 7 bases from J, with 17 bases in between. CDR3 size: 13 residues. As DNA, the CDR3 is TGCAGCGTTCCCCTCTTGGGTATTGGGACCCAGTACTTC. Protein product: CSVPLLGIGTQYF.

There are a few counts of this clonotype. Here the CDR3 reads CASSLAGDRYSPLHF. CDR3 DNA sequence: TGTGCCAGCAGCTTAGCGGGGGACAGATATTCACCCCTCCACTTT. This chain joins TRBV7-8 and TRBJ1-6, with TRBD1 matching 7 bases. The CDR3 covers 15 residues. Losses at the gene ends were 0 bases for V and 8 bases for J; bases not matched to a gene: 4. In germline, CDR1 is SGHVS, CDR2 FQNEAQ.

In this sample, this clonotype turned up a few times. The chain joins TRBV20-1 to TRBJ1-5; possibly TRBD1 for D (6 bases). V lost 0 bases and J 6 bases, leaving 12 bases between the germline ends. This CDR3 comprises 14 residues. The germline V gene encodes CDR1 DFQATT and CDR2 SNEGSKA (reference sequence). CDR3 DNA sequence: TGCAGTGCTAGAGATTTTAGGGGGGGTCAGCCCCAGCATTTT. Translating gives CSARDFRGGQPQHF.

The V and J genes are TRBV7-2 and TRBJ1-6; D is ambiguous. Trimming removed 3 bases from V and 9 bases from J, with 12 bases in between. Germline V lookup: CDR1 SGHTA, CDR2 FQGNSA. The CDR3 is 14 residues long. CDR3 region: CASSFEQLLSPLHF. The CDR3 DNA follows: TGTGCCAGCAGCTTCGAACAGCTACTTTCACCCCTCCACTTT.

CDR3 protein: CASTLGTESGEQFF. The CDR3 coding sequence is TGTGCCAGCACCTTGGGGACAGAATCGGGTGAGCAGTTCTTC. This chain uses TRBV12-3 or TRBV12-4 with TRBJ2-1, with TRBD1 matching over 7 bases. Unmatched junction bases numbered 12, after V lost 7 bases and J lost 9 bases. This CDR3 comprises 14 residues.

This clonotype was seen more than once but under ten times. This sequence joins TRBV6-2 or TRBV6-3 and TRBJ1-1; D is ambiguous. Germline lookup yields CDR1 MNHEY and CDR2 SVGEGT. V was trimmed by 6 bases and J by 1 base, leaving 12 bases between them. This CDR3 spans 14 amino acids. The CDR3 loop is CASSELQPNTEAFF. The DNA for the CDR3 is TGTGCCAGCAGCGAGTTGCAGCCGAACACTGAAGCTTTCTTT.

A note on this clonotype: The germline gene is not matched at one end of the junction; a read error may be the cause. The V call is TRBV29-1, the J call TRBJ2-2; D may be TRBD1 or TRBD2 (5 bases each). This CDR3 comprises 11 residues. The V gene's germline CDR1 is SQVTM and CDR2 ANQGSEA. CDR3 region: CSVQDTGERFF. The CDR3 bases are TGCAGCGTGCAGGACACCGGGGAGCGGTTTTTT.

The CDR3 DNA reads as TGTGCCAGCAGCTCTGGGACTAGCGGGGGGGCTTGGTACGAGCAGTACTTC. As protein: CASSSGTSGGAWYEQYF. This chain connects TRBV7-2 to TRBJ2-7, with 16 positions matching TRBD2. The V and J ends lost 4 bases and 4 bases, in that order; junction bases with no gene match: 7. Germline V gene data show CDR1 as SGHTA and CDR2 as FQGNSA. The CDR3 length is 17 residues.

This clonotype was found a few times. The chain uses TRBV4-1 and TRBJ1-4; possible D gene TRBD1, 5 bases. Per the germline V gene, CDR1 is MGHRA and CDR2 is YSYEKL. This CDR3 comprises 16 residues. Trimming removed 1 base from V and 5 bases from J, with 14 bases in between. The CDR3 is CASSQGRGTYNEKLFF. In DNA, the CDR3 is TGCGCCAGCAGCCAAGGCCGCGGGACCTACAATGAAAAACTGTTTTTT.

A note on this clonotype: A junction end diverges from the germline sequence, so it may reflect a read error. The V and J genes are TRBV6-5 and TRBJ2-5; possibly TRBD1 or TRBD2 for D (6 bases each). This CDR3 has 17 amino acids. Germline CDR1 is MNHEY and CDR2 is SVGAGI. The CDR3 sequence: CASSYSKPGASLETQYF. CDR3 DNA sequence: TGCGCCAGCAGTTACTCGAAGCCGGGGGCGTCTTTAGAGACCCAGTACTTC.

The chain has TRBV29-1 and TRBJ2-2; D remains ambiguous. Between the trimmed V and J ends, which lost 3 bases and 4 bases, there was a span of 9 bases. Looked up from germline, CDR1 is SQVTM and CDR2 is ANQGSEA. The CDR3 has 13 residues. Here the CDR3 reads CSVEGKATGELFF. DNA for the CDR3: TGCAGCGTTGAGGGGAAGGCCACCGGGGAGCTGTTTTTT.

This clonotype was recorded many times. The chain links TRBV12-3 or TRBV12-4 to TRBJ2-5; TRBD1 is a possible D gene (6 bases). With 4 bases removed from V and 5 bases from J, the gap between germline ends came to 8 bases. This CDR3 spans 12 amino acids. CDR3 nucleotides: TGTGCCAGCAGTTCCGACAGGGAGACCCAGTACTTC. As protein: CASSSDRETQYF.

For this clonotype: A much larger clone sits a single nucleotide away, making a read error possible. The J gene is TRBJ2-5, the V gene TRBV29-1; no clear D gene. Trimming stripped 7 bases from V and 11 bases from J, with 23 bases between. The germline CDR1 and CDR2 sequences are SQVTM and ANQGSEA. This CDR3 spans 13 amino acids. Written as DNA, the CDR3 is TGCAGCGGCGAAGGGTACAGTCACAATGAGCAGTACTTC. Encoded protein: CSGEGYSHNEQYF.

This clonotype appeared a few times. This chain connects TRBV20-1 to TRBJ2-7; 9 nucleotides match TRBD2. The J call may be faulty, since TRBJ2-5 better matches the DNA end. This CDR3 spans 12 amino acids. CDR1 is DFQATT and CDR2 is SNEGSKA in the germline V gene (reference sequence). CDR3 loop: CSAPLAGETQYF. CDR3 in DNA: TGCAGTGCGCCCCTAGCGGGGGAGACCCAGTACTTC.

This chain connects TRBV18 to TRBJ2-3; D is perhaps TRBD1 or TRBD2 (5 bases each). Trimming left V 0 bases short and J 0 bases short, with 13 bases between. Per the germline V gene, CDR1 is KGHSH and CDR2 is LQKENI. The CDR3 loop spans 17 amino acids. The CDR3 coding sequence is TGTGCCAGCTCACCACCTACGGGACGCACGAGCACAGATACGCAGTATTTT. Its translation is CASSPPTGRTSTDTQYF.

A few counts support this clonotype. The chain uses TRBV3-1 and TRBJ1-2; D is unresolved. Between the trimmed V and J ends, which lost 3 bases and 7 bases, there was a span of 6 bases. Germline CDR1 reads LGHDT; CDR2 reads YNNKEL (reference sequence). The CDR3 loop spans 11 amino acids. CDR3 sequence (DNA): TGTGCCAGCAGCCACGGCAGTGGCTACACCTTC. Protein sequence: CASSHGSGYTF. Complete variable domain (other parts from reference TRBV3-1 and TRBJ1-2): DTAVSQTPKYLVTQMGNDKSIKCEQNLGHDTMYWYKQDSKKFLKIMFSYNNKELIINETVPNRFSPKSPDKAHLNLHINSLELGDSAVYFCASSHGSGYTFGSGTRLTVV.

This clonotype was found once. CDR3 DNA: TGTGCCAGCAGCCCCCCCGGGACAGGGTGGGAAAAACTGTTTTTT. It is translated as CASSPPGTGWEKLFF. V is TRBV9 and J is TRBJ1-4, with 9 positions matching TRBD1. The CDR3 covers 15 residues. Trimming removed 4 bases from V and 8 bases from J; junction bases left unmatched: 9. Germline CDR1 is SGDLS and CDR2 is YYNGEE.

The rearrangement links TRBV12-3 or TRBV12-4 to TRBJ1-2; D is possibly TRBD1 (6 bases). The CDR3 is 15 amino acids. The V and J ends lost 6 bases and 0 bases respectively, with 14 bases between them. The CDR3 DNA follows: TGTGCCAGCAGGCCTGACAGGACTTCTAACTATGGCTACACCTTC. This translates into CASRPDRTSNYGYTF.